Below, one T cell receptor (beta chain) is given with its context. TCRdb's copy holds only in-frame clones and misses some; the assay was immunoSEQ multiplex PCR. Of 75,000 to 100,000 clones detected, 85% to 90% appear once; the ten largest clones hold roughly 2.1%. This entry comes from a study of OX40 agonist ivuxolimab in advanced cancers. Germline values: CDR1 MGHRA, CDR2 YSYEKL. The V and J ends lost 3 bases and 4 bases, in that order; junction bases with no gene match: 18. The CDR3 loop spans 21 amino acids. This clonotype was obtained from an adult with an advanced solid tumor such as melanoma, head and neck, liver or kidney cancer. This sequence joins TRBV4-1 and TRBJ1-4; 12 nucleotides agree with TRBD1. The material sequenced was CD4+ or CD8+ T cells sorted from blood, taken in a trial of the OX40 agonist ivuxolimab. As DNA, the CDR3 is TGCGCCAGCAGCCACCTAATGGGCCCGGGACAGGGGGCAGGTGGTAATGAAAAACTGTTTTTT. It specifies CASSHLMGPGQGAGGNEKLFF.